This T cell receptor beta chain was sequenced in a study of blood T cell repertoires in COVID-19. Study details: Researchers got acute and convalescent COVID-19 samples from the United States, Italy and Spain. PBMCs, B-cell-depleted T cells, or T cells were the source of the cDNA or gDNA that made up the material.

Original methodology: Amplification of reference gene primers was used by the study to estimate nucleated cell counts. Generated by immunoSEQ multiplex PCR, the TCRdb table keeps only in-frame clones and is missing some. V and J calls and clone size follow that table, whereas D and trimming were derived from the DNA. The table includes roughly 230,000 clones, around 82% detected once. The sequenced sample consisted of peripheral blood. This TCR was sampled from a man aged 35 to 55 with active or convalescent COVID-19.

CDR3 in DNA: TGTGCCAGCAGCAAACCTGAGTGGACAGGCCCCTACGAGCAGTACTTC. Its protein product is CASSKPEWTGPYEQYF. The chain couples TRBV21-1 to TRBJ2-7; TRBD1, the D gene given by the table, was not confirmed from the DNA. TRBV21-1 is termed a pseudogene. The CDR3 runs 16 residues.